These 10 T cell receptor beta chains were all obtained from the same sample, sequenced in a study of T cell repertoires in cytomegalovirus infection. MiXCR, run by TCRdb on the reads, gives a single entry per CDR3 protein. The sample has some 150,000 distinct CDR3 sequences; around 24% are singletons. Material: PBMCs. These receptors originate from a human donor in good health (CMV status not recorded). Some clones in this sample may be carry-over from other donors' samples.

Only a few counts were recorded for this clonotype. V is TRBV5-1 and J is TRBJ1-6; 12 nucleotides line up with TRBD1. Per the germline V gene, CDR1 is SGHRS and CDR2 is YFSETQ. The CDR3 spans 16 residues. With 3 bases clipped from V and 9 bases from J, the junction kept 7 bases outside the gene matches. The CDR3 protein is CASSSGQGAQSSPLHF. DNA for the CDR3: TGCGCCAGCAGCTCGGGACAGGGGGCGCAAAGTTCACCCCTCCACTTT.

V usage is TRBV2 and J usage is TRBJ2-7; 12 bases agree with TRBD2. The trim removed 6 bases at V and 12 bases at J, leaving 9 bases unmatched. Looked up from germline, CDR1 is SNHLY and CDR2 is FYNNEI. This CDR3 has 13 residues. The CDR3 sequence is CASRAASGRGMYF. In nucleotides, the CDR3 is TGTGCCAGCAGGGCGGCTAGCGGGAGGGGGATGTACTTC.

This clonotype was seen only a few times. The genes are TRBV2 and TRBJ2-2, with a weak D call TRBD1 (6 bases). V shed 4 bases and J shed 2 bases, with 26 bases lying between them. The length of the CDR3 is 20 residues. Germline V gene sequence: CDR1 SNHLY, CDR2 FYNNEI. The CDR3 region is CASSGARGGASLSNTGELFF. CDR3 nucleotides: TGTGCCAGCAGTGGGGCTCGAGGGGGAGCTTCCCTTAGTAACACCGGGGAGCTGTTTTTT.

V is TRBV7-9 and J is TRBJ1-2; 8 bases agree with TRBD1. Trimming at V came to 3 bases and at J to 4 bases, leaving 4 bases not matched to a gene. The germline V gene has CDR1 SEHNR and CDR2 FQNEAQ (reference sequence). The CDR3 is 14 amino acids. The DNA for the CDR3 is TGTGCCAGCAGCTTCAGGGGGCAGTTCTATGGCTACACCTTC. Translation: CASSFRGQFYGYTF. Full variable domain (remainder filled in from reference TRBV7-9 and TRBJ1-2): DTGVSQNPRHKITKRGQNVTFRCDPISEHNRLYWYRQTLGQGPEFLTYFQNEAQLEKSRLLSDRFSAERPKGSFSTLEIQRTEQGDSAMYLCASSFRGQFYGYTFGSGTRLTVV.

The table lists this clonotype with many counts. The chain carries TRBV6-2 or TRBV6-3 and TRBJ2-1; tentatively, D is TRBD2 (5 bases). V shed 3 bases and J shed 8 bases, with 20 bases lying between them. Germline V CDR1 and CDR2: MNHEY, SVGEGT. This CDR3 has 16 residues. The DNA for the CDR3 is TGTGCCAGCAGTTATGATTTCGGTTTTAGTAGCGATGAGCAGTTCTTC. Translated: CASSYDFGFSSDEQFF.

The chain carries TRBV5-4 and TRBJ2-3; D is possibly TRBD1 (5 bases). The germline gives CDR1 SGHNT, CDR2 YYREEE (reference sequence). The CDR3 runs to 13 residues. V was clipped by 1 base and J by 5 bases, with 8 bases between them. The CDR3 nucleotides are TGTGCCAGCAGCTTGCCAAGGGGAGATACGCAGTATTTT. Protein: CASSLPRGDTQYF.

This clonotype was seen ten or more times. The chain has TRBV7-2 and TRBJ1-6; TRBD1 might be the D (6 bases). The germline V gene has CDR1 SGHTA and CDR2 FQGNSA. The CDR3 is 14 amino acids. Trimming removed 3 bases from V and 8 bases from J, with 11 bases in between. The CDR3 spells CASSFFSGDSPLHF. CDR3 bases: TGTGCCAGCAGCTTTTTCTCAGGGGATTCACCCCTCCACTTT.

This clonotype was counted at least ten times. This sequence joins TRBV7-2 and TRBJ1-5; 9 nucleotides align to TRBD1. The germline gives CDR1 SGHTA, CDR2 FQGNSA. V gave up 4 bases and J gave up 6 bases; unmatched junction bases: 7. The CDR3 totals 15 residues. CDR3 sequence (DNA): TGTGCCAGCAGCTCGGACAGGGGCCTCGGTCAGCCCCAGCATTTT. This gives the protein CASSSDRGLGQPQHF.

This clonotype came up many times. V gene TRBV15 combines with J gene TRBJ1-4; D is undetermined. Deletions cut 5 bases from V and 4 bases from J, with 8 bases between. The CDR3 sequence is 13 residues long. In germline, CDR1 is LNHNV, CDR2 YYDKDF (reference sequence). The CDR3 coding sequence is TGTGCCACCAGCGTCAGCTTTAATGAAAAACTGTTTTTT. Translating it yields CATSVSFNEKLFF.

The rearrangement joins TRBV6-2 or TRBV6-3 to TRBJ2-1; TRBD2 aligns across 7 bases. CDR3 length: 14 residues. The germline CDR1 and CDR2 sequences are MNHEY and SVGEGT. Trimming cost V 2 bases and J 6 bases; bases outside gene matches: 4. The CDR3 loop reads CASSYGIAGNEQFF. As DNA, the CDR3 is TGTGCCAGCAGTTACGGGATAGCGGGCAATGAGCAGTTCTTC.